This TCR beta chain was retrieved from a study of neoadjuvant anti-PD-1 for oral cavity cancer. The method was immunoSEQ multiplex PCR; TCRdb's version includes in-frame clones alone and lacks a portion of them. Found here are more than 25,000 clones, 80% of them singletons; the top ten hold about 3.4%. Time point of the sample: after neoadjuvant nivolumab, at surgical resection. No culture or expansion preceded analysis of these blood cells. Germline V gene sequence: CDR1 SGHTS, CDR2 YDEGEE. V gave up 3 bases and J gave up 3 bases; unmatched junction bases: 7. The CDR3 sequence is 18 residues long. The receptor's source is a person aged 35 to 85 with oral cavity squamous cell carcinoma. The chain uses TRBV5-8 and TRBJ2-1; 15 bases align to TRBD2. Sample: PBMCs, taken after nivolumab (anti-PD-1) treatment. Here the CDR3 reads CASSYYSGLAGGYNEQFF. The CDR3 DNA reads TGTGCCAGCAGCTATTACTCGGGACTAGCGGGGGGCTACAATGAGCAGTTCTTC. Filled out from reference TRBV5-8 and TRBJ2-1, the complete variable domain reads EAGVTQSPTHLIKTRGQQATLRCSPISGHTSVYWYQQALGLGLQFLLWYDEGEERNRGNFPPRFSGRQFPNYSSELNVNALELEDSALYLCASSYYSGLAGGYNEQFFGPGTRLTVL.